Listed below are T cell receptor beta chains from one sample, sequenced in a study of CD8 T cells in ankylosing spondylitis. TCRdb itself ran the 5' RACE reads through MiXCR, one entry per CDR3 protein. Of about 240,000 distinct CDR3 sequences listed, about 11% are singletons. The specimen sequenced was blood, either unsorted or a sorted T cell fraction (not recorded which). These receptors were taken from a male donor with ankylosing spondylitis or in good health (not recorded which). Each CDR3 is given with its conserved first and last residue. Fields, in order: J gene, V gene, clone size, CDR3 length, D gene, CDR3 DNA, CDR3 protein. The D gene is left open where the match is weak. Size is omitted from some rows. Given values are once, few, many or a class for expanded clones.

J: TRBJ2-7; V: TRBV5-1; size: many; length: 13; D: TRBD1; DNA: TGCGCCAGCAGCGACAGGGCTTCTTACGAGCAGTACTTC; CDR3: CASSDRASYEQYF
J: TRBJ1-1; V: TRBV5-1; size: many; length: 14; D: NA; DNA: TGCGCCAGCAGCTTGGCCCGCCATGGCACTGAAGCTTTCTTT; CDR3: CASSLARHGTEAFF
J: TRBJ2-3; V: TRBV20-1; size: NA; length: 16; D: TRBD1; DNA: TGCAGTGCCCCTAAGGCTGGGACAGGCCTTACAGATACGCAGTATTTT; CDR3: CSAPKAGTGLTDTQYF
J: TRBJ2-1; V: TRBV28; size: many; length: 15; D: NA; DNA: TGTGCCAGCAGTTTACCGTCAGGGGCCGGGGATGAGCAGTTCTTC; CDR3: CASSLPSGAGDEQFF
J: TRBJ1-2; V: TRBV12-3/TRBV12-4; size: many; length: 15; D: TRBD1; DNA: TGTGCCAGCAGTCCCCGGACAGGGGTCGGGAGTGGCTACACCTTC; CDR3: CASSPRTGVGSGYTF
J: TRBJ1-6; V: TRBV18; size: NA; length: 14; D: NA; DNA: TGTGCCAGCTCACCACCACACTATAATTCACCCCTCCACTTT; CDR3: CASSPPHYNSPLHF
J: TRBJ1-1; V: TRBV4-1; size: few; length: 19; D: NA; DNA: TGCGCCAGCAGCCACCATATTAGTAGCGCCGGGGACATGAACACTGAAGCTTTCTTT; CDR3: CASSHHISSAGDMNTEAFF
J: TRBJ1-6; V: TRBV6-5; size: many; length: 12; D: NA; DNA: TGTGCCAGCAGTTACCGGGCCTCACCCCTCCACTTT; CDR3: CASSYRASPLHF
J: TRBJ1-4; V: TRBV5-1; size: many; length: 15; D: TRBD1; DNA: TGCGCCAGCAGCTTTTCCGGGACAGGGGATGAAAAACTGTTTTTT; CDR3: CASSFSGTGDEKLFF
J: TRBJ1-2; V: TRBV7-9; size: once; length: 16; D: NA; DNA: TGTGCCAGCAGCTCGGTCCCACAGGCCGCTTTATGGGGCTACACCTTC; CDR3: CASSSVPQAALWGYTF
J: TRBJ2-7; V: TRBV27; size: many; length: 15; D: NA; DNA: TGTGCCAGCAGTGCTGGACTACCCCATCTCTACGAGCAGTACTTC; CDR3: CASSAGLPHLYEQYF
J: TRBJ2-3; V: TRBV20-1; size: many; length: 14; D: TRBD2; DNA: TGCAGTGCCCTCAGCGGGGGAAGCACAGATACGCAGTATTTT; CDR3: CSALSGGSTDTQYF
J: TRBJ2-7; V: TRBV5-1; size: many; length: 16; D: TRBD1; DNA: TGCGCCAGCAGCTGCTGTACAGGGGGCAGTTTCCACGAGCAGTACTTC; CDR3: CASSCCTGGSFHEQYF
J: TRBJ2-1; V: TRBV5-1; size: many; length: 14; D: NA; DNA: TGCGCCAGCAGCCCCCAACGGAGCGGAGAGGAGCAGTTCTTC; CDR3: CASSPQRSGEEQFF
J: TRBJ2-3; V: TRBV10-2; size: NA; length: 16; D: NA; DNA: TGCGCCAGCAGCCCTTCCGGGGGGCTCGGCACAGATATGCAGTATTTT; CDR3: CASSPSGGLGTDMQYF
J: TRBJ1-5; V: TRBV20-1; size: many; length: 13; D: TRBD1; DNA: TGCAGTCGGGGACAGGGGAATAATCAGCCCCAGCATTTT; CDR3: CSRGQGNNQPQHF
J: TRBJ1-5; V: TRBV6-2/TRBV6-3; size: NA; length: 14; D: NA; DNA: TGTGCCAGCAGTTCAGGGGTAGTCAATCAGCCCCAGCATTTT; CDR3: CASSSGVVNQPQHF
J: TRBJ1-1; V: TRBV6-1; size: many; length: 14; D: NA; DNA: TGTGCCAGCAGTGGGTGTTGCGAGAACACTGAAGCTTTCTTT; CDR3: CASSGCCENTEAFF
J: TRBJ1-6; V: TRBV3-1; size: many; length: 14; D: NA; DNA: TGTGCCAGCAGCCGGCGGGGGCGGAATTCACCCCTCCACTTT; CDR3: CASSRRGRNSPLHF
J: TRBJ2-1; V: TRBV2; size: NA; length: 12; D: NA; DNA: TGTGCCAGCACAATACTATACAATGAGCAGTTCTTC; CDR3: CASTILYNEQFF
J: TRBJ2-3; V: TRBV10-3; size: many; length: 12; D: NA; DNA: TGTGCCATCAGTGATCGGTTGTATACGCAGTATTTT; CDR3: CAISDRLYTQYF
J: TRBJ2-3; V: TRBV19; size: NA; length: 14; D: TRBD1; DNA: TGTGCCAGTAGTGCGGGACAGGCCACAGATACGCAGTATTTT; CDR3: CASSAGQATDTQYF
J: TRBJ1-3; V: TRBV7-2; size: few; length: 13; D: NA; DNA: TGTGCCAGCAGCCCACGAGGGGTGCACACCATATATTTT; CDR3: CASSPRGVHTIYF
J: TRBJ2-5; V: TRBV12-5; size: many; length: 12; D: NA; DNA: TGTGCTAGTGGTTTGTCCGAGGAGACCCAGTACTTC; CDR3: CASGLSEETQYF
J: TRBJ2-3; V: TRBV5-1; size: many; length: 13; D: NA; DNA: TGCGCCAGCAGCTTCCTTAGCGGATATACGCAGTATTTT; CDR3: CASSFLSGYTQYF
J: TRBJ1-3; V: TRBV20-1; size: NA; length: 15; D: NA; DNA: TGCAGCGCCGGGGGCGGGGACATCTCTGGAAACACCATATATTTT; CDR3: CSAGGGDISGNTIYF
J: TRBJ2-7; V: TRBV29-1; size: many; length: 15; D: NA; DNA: TGCAGCGTTGAAGTAGGGGGGACCGGCCCCTACGAGCAGTACTTC; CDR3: CSVEVGGTGPYEQYF
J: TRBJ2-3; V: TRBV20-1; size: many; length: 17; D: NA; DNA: TGCAGTGCTAGAGATAATAAGGGGGGGCGGACCACAGATACGCAGTATTTT; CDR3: CSARDNKGGRTTDTQYF
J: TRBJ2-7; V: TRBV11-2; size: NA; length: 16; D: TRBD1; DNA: TGTGCCAGCAGCGGGCCCGGACAGGGCCCCTTGGTCGAGCAGTACTTC; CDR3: CASSGPGQGPLVEQYF
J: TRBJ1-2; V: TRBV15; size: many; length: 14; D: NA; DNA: TGTGCCACCAGCAGAGCTCAGAAGAACTATGGCTACACCTTC; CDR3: CATSRAQKNYGYTF
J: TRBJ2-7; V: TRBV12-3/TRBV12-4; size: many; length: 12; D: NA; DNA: TGTGCCAGCAGTTTGGAGTCGGCCGAGCAGTACTTC; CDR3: CASSLESAEQYF
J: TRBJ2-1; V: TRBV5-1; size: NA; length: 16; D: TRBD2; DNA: TGCGCCAGCAGCTCCTCGTCGGGAGGGCCCGGGAATGAGCAGTTCTTC; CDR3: CASSSSSGGPGNEQFF
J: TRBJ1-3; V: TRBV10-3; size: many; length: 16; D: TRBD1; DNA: TGTGCCATCAGTGACCCGGGACAGGCTTCTGGAAACACCATATATTTT; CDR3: CAISDPGQASGNTIYF
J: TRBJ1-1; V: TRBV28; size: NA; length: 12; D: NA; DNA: TGTGCCAGCTCGAGATGGGAGGCTGAAGCTTTCTTT; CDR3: CASSRWEAEAFF
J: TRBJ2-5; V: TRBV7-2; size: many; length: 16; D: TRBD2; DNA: TGTGCCAGCAGCTCCGGGACTAGCGGGATTCAAGAGACCCAGTACTTC; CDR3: CASSSGTSGIQETQYF
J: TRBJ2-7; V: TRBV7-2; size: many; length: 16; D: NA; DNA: TGTGCCAGCAGCCCCTCTTATCCCGGAAGCTCCTACGAGCAGTACTTC; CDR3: CASSPSYPGSSYEQYF
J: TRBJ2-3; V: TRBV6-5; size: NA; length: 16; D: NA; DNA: TGTGCCAGCAGTTATAGTTTTGGCGGAGTCACAGATACGCAGTATTTT; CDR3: CASSYSFGGVTDTQYF
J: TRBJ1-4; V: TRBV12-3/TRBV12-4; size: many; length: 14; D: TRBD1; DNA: TGTGCCAGCAGTTTTGACAGGGGGAATGAAAAACTGTTTTTT; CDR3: CASSFDRGNEKLFF
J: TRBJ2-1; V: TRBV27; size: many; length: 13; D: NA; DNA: TGTGCCAGCAGGGACAGCTCCTACAATGAGCAGTTCTTC; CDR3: CASRDSSYNEQFF
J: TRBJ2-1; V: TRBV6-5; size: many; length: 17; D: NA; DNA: TGTGCCAGCAGTTACTCGAATGTCCGGGAAGGGTACAATGAGCAGTTCTTC; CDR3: CASSYSNVREGYNEQFF
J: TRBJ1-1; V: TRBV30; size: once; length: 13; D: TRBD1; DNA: TGTGCCTGCCTGGGACAGAGTAACACTGAAGCTTTCTTT; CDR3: CACLGQSNTEAFF
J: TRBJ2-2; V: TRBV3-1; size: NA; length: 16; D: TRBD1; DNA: TGTGCCAGCAGCCCCATTGCGGGACAGGCCCCCGGGGAGCCGTTTTTT; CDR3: CASSPIAGQAPGEPFF
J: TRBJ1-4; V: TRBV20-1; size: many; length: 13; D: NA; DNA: TGCAGTGCTCAGTTGGGAACTAATGAAAAACTGTTTTTT; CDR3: CSAQLGTNEKLFF
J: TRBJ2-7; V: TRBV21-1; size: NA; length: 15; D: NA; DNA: TGTGCCAGCACCCCCAAGGGACAGGGATGCTACGAGCAGTACTTC; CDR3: CASTPKGQGCYEQYF
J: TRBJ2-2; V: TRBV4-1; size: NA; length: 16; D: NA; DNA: TGCGCCAGCAGCCACGACGGTCAAGGACTTACCGGGGAGCTGTTTTTT; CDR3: CASSHDGQGLTGELFF
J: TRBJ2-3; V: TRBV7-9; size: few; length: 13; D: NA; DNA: TGTGCCAGCAGCACGGAGTACACAGATACGCAGTATTTT; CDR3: CASSTEYTDTQYF
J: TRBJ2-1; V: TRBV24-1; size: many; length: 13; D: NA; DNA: TGTGCCACCAGTGATGGCCCTATCAATGAGCAGTTCTTC; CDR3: CATSDGPINEQFF
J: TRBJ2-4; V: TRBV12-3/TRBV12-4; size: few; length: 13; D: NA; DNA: TGTGCCAGCAGTTTGCAAAGTGGAAACATTCAGTACTTC; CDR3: CASSLQSGNIQYF
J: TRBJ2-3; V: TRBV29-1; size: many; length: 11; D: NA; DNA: TGCAGCGTTGAAGTCATCGATACGCAGTATTTT; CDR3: CSVEVIDTQYF
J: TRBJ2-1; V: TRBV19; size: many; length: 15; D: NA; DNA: TGTGCCAGTAGTATCCGGCCCAGCTCCTACAATGAGCAGTTCTTC; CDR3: CASSIRPSSYNEQFF
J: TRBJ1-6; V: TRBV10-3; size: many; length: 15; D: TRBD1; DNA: TGTGCCACGACGACAGGGGGCGGCTTCGATTCACCCCTCCACTTT; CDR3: CATTTGGGFDSPLHF
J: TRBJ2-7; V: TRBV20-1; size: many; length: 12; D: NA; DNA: TGCAGTGCTAGACCCGGGGGCTACGAGCAGTACTTC; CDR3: CSARPGGYEQYF